This T cell receptor (beta chain) appears in the sequencing data of a study of cytomegalovirus exposure and HLA in healthy donors. The assay was immunoSEQ multiplex PCR, and TCRdb's table has in-frame clones only and misses some. The sample gives 140,000 to 150,000 clones, 94% of which show up once; 1.8% is in the top ten. Separate from the approximately 670-subject first cohort, the approximately 120-subject validation cohort was the one that the donors belonged to. V lost 2 bases and J 12 bases, leaving 8 bases between the germline ends. This CDR3 is 10 amino acids long. Germline CDR1 is DFQATT and CDR2 is SNEGSKA (reference sequence).

The source material was PBMCs. This clonotype was obtained from a man in his late teens or twenties in good health and CMV-seropositive. The J gene is TRBJ2-1, the V gene TRBV20-1, with D possibly matching TRBD2 (5 bases). In DNA form, the CDR3 reads TGCAGTGCTAGACTAGAGGGGCAGTTCTTC. This translates into CSARLEGQFF.